These T cell receptor beta chains were read from a single sample in a study of T cells expressing NK-cell markers. TCRdb reanalyzed the 5' RACE reads, giving one entry per CDR3 protein sequence and no DNA. The sample table includes about 550,000 distinct CDR3 sequences. Sequencing was done on a sample of blood T cells: a sorted CD56 or NKG2C T cell subset, CD4+ or CD8+ T cells, or bulk PBMC T cells (not recorded which). All receptors come from a man aged 18 to 29 in good health. Both conserved end residues are part of each CDR3. Fields, in order: CDR3 length, V gene, J gene, CDR3 protein.

16,TRBV7-9,TRBJ2-5,CASSAPRGTMGSTQYF
15,TRBV18,TRBJ2-1,CASSPSLDSYNEQFF
15,TRBV9,TRBJ2-3,CASSAQAGTADTQYF
14,TRBV5-6,TRBJ2-1,CASSQAGGPIKQFF
15,TRBV3-1,TRBJ1-1,CASSHRTGGVTEAFF
17,TRBV14,TRBJ2-5,CASSPGRTGILQETQYF
14,TRBV29-1,TRBJ2-7,CSVEGGIESYEQYF
13,TRBV20-1,TRBJ2-6,CSAAGAGANVLTF
16,TRBV21-1,TRBJ2-2,CASLSGQVEDTGELFF
12,TRBV20-1,TRBJ2-7,CSATQGSYEQYF
15,TRBV5-6,TRBJ2-4,CASSSGQPTKNIQYF
14,TRBV5-1,TRBJ2-7,CASSFGSGRAEQYF
17,TRBV25-1,TRBJ2-3,CASSETKIDRSTDTQYF
14,TRBV5-1,TRBJ2-3,CASLTGPAGDTQYF
15,TRBV7-9,TRBJ2-5,CASSLFLGGHETQYF
15,TRBV18,TRBJ2-1,CASSLQGGAGAEQFF
17,TRBV28,TRBJ2-3,CASSSYGVAGDTDTQYF
15,TRBV2,TRBJ1-2,CASSDTGAINYGYTF
13,TRBV7-2,TRBJ1-5,CASSPGSYQPQHF
17,TRBV9,TRBJ2-3,CASSPPGLAPVEDTQYF
16,TRBV27,TRBJ2-7,CASTDLTGGPSYEQYF
15,TRBV10-3,TRBJ2-1,CAISGYQGLKNEQFF
14,TRBV5-1,TRBJ2-3,CASSWAGGGDTQYF
16,TRBV27,TRBJ2-1,CASSFRMSAGWGEQFF
15,TRBV29-1,TRBJ2-1,CSVRERDPTYNEQFF
16,TRBV27,TRBJ2-1,CASSLTHLESYNEQFF
14,TRBV20-1,TRBJ2-7,CSARWGDRSYEQYF
15,TRBV6-5,TRBJ2-7,CASSQIAGGPNEQYF
14,TRBV20-1,TRBJ2-7,CSARDGRGTYEQYF
14,TRBV11-2,TRBJ2-2,CASSSFDNTGELFF